Below are 9 T cell receptor beta chains sequenced from a single sample in a study of metastatic and nonmetastatic thyroid tumors. Prior to thyroid surgery, none of the patients had received any treatment. Using MiXCR, TCRdb reanalyzed the PCR reads. Of approximately 5,200 clones listed, 33% are singletons. Sequencing input: adjacent normal tissue. All receptors derive from a female donor with papillary thyroid cancer or a benign thyroid nodule (not recorded which). Some clones in this sample may be carry-over from other donors' samples.

This clone showed up just once. The chain employs TRBV18 and TRBJ2-2, with a weak D call TRBD1 (5 bases). Germline CDR1 reads KGHSH; CDR2 reads LQKENI. Trimming shortened V by 6 bases and J by 3 bases, and 8 bases separated the two germline ends. The CDR3 covers 13 residues. CDR3 in amino acids: CASSQGYTGELFF. CDR3 sequence (DNA): TGTGCCAGCTCCCAGGGATACACCGGGGAGCTGTTTTTT.

This clone occurred once. One end of the junction fails to match germline, which may point to a read error. This chain joins TRBV5-1 and TRBJ2-2; no clear D gene. The CDR3 has 13 amino acids. Per germline, CDR1 SGHRS and CDR2 YFSETQ. The CDR3 bases are TGCGCCGGCAGACGACGGTTCACCGGGGAGCTGTTTTTT. Translated, it gives CAGRRRFTGELFF.

V usage is TRBV5-1 and J usage is TRBJ2-3; TRBD1 matches 9 bases. The ends lost 5 bases at V and 2 bases at J; junction bases unmatched: 9. CDR1 is SGHRS, CDR2 YFSETQ, per germline. The CDR3 consists of 16 residues. DNA for the CDR3: TGCGCCAGCAGAGAAACAGGGGGCGGATTCACAGATACGCAGTATTTT. It encodes CASRETGGGFTDTQYF.

The genes are TRBV7-8 and TRBJ1-1, with unresolved D. CDR3 length: 15 amino acids. V lost 5 bases and J 0 bases, leaving 13 bases between the germline ends. Looked up from germline, CDR1 is SGHVS and CDR2 is FQNEAQ. CDR3 amino acids: CASSPSSTLNTEAFF. CDR3 DNA: TGTGCCAGCAGCCCGTCGTCGACACTGAACACTGAAGCTTTCTTT.

This clone was counted between two and nine times. This rearrangement joins TRBV27 to TRBJ2-3; the match to TRBD2 covers 10 bases. The CDR3 spans 14 residues. V was clipped by 7 bases and J by 7 bases; unmatched bases: 8. Germline lookup yields CDR1 MNHEY and CDR2 SMNVEV (reference sequence). The CDR3 is CASTPPAGGNTQYF. The CDR3 DNA is TGTGCCAGCACCCCCCCAGCGGGGGGGAATACGCAGTATTTT.

This clone was counted between two and nine times. J is TRBJ2-7 and V is TRBV10-3; tentatively, D is TRBD2 (5 bases). Germline CDR1 ENHRY, CDR2 SYGVKD. Trimming pared 3 bases from V and 3 bases from J, leaving 18 bases between. This CDR3 is built from 16 residues. CDR3 protein: CAISDCPAGEYYEQYF. CDR3 in DNA: TGTGCCATCAGTGATTGTCCGGCTGGGGAGTACTACGAGCAGTACTTC.

The rearrangement uses TRBV11-2 and TRBJ2-3; no clear D. CDR3 length: 14 amino acids. Per germline, CDR1 SGHAT and CDR2 FQNNGV. V lost 1 base and J lost 6, with 11 bases in between. The CDR3 region has the DNA TGTGCCAGCAGCTTAGGTTGGGAATCGGATACGCAGTATTTT. This codes for CASSLGWESDTQYF.

This chain links TRBV2 with TRBJ1-1, with a tentative D call TRBD1 (5 bases). There are 12 residues in the CDR3. The V gene lost 4 bases and the J gene lost 5 bases, with 8 bases spanning the gap. Germline CDR1 reads SNHLY; CDR2 reads FYNNEI. The CDR3 spells CASSGAGTEAFF. Written as DNA, the CDR3 is TGTGCCAGCAGTGGGGCAGGGACTGAAGCTTTCTTT.

This chain joins TRBV20-1 and TRBJ2-2; D is undetermined. CDR1 is DFQATT, CDR2 SNEGSKA, per germline (reference sequence). V lost 3 bases and J lost 1, with 3 bases in between. The CDR3 runs to 12 residues. As DNA, the CDR3 is TGCAGTGCTAGGGGGAACACCGGGGAGCTGTTTTTT. Amino acids: CSARGNTGELFF.